A single sample is the source of the 20 T cell receptor beta chains below, sequenced in a study of beta chain features in type 1 diabetes. Every isolated RNA sample was fully reverse transcribed, so sequencing captured expressed TCRB transcripts. Libraries were prepared by immunoSEQ multiplex PCR; TCRdb keeps only in-frame clonotypes and omits some of them. The sample holds over 700,000 clones; roughly 15% are singletons and the top ten take 0.02% to 0.03%. Source material: naive CD4+ T cells from blood. The receptors come from a young woman in good health.

The CDR3 sequence: CASSPLAGVMYEQYF. DNA for the CDR3: TGTGCCAGCAGTCCCTTAGCGGGAGTGATGTACGAGCAGTACTTC. The V gene is TRBV28, the J gene TRBJ2-7; TRBD2 matches at 9 bases. With V trimmed by 5 bases and J by 4 bases, 9 bases remained unmatched. This CDR3 has 15 residues. Germline lookup yields CDR1 MDHEN and CDR2 SYDVKM.

The V call is TRBV7-9, the J call TRBJ1-1, with 7 bases fitting TRBD1. Germline lookup yields CDR1 SEHNR and CDR2 FQNEAQ (reference sequence). The CDR3 runs to 17 residues. The V gene end was trimmed by 5 bases and the J gene end by 9 bases; junction bases not matched to a gene: 21. The CDR3 DNA sequence: TGTGCCAGCAGCCCCGAGACAGGGAGCACATTCCCCCCTCAAGCTTTCTTT. It codes for CASSPETGSTFPPQAFF.

CDR3 sequence (DNA): TGCGCCAGCAGTCCCGGGACTAGTCTGGTCAATGAGCAGTTCTTC. Translation gives CASSPGTSLVNEQFF. The chain has TRBV5-1 and TRBJ2-1; 8 nucleotides line up with TRBD2. With 5 bases clipped from V and 6 bases from J, the junction kept 10 bases outside the gene matches. Germline V gene sequence: CDR1 SGHRS, CDR2 YFSETQ. This CDR3 contains 15 residues.

The rearrangement uses TRBV28 and TRBJ2-3; 8 bases are a match to TRBD2. Germline V gives CDR1 MDHEN, CDR2 SYDVKM. V shed 2 bases and J 6 bases; nucleotides not matched to a gene: 4. The CDR3 is made up of 14 amino acids. CDR3 in amino acids: CASSLLTSEDTQYF. CDR3 nucleotide sequence: TGTGCCAGCAGTTTACTGACTAGCGAGGATACGCAGTATTTT.

V usage is TRBV9 and J usage is TRBJ1-2; D unclear. The V end was cut by 3 bases, the J end by 2 bases, with 8 bases between. This CDR3 contains 13 residues. Germline values: CDR1 SGDLS, CDR2 YYNGEE. DNA of the CDR3: TGTGCCAGCAGCGGGCAGGACAACTATGGCTACACCTTC. It translates to CASSGQDNYGYTF.

The V and J genes are TRBV2 and TRBJ2-3; 11 bases are a match to TRBD2. V lost 4 bases to trimming and J lost 2 bases; unmatched junction nucleotides: 11. CDR1 is SNHLY and CDR2 is FYNNEI in the germline V gene. The length of the CDR3 is 18 residues. The CDR3 DNA reads TGTGCCAGCAGTGTAGACCTCACGGGACTAGCGGACACAGATACGCAGTATTTT. Amino acids: CASSVDLTGLADTDTQYF.

The chain uses TRBV19 and TRBJ2-1, with 10 bases identical to TRBD1. J lost 5 bases, V lost 4 bases, and 5 bases had no gene match. Germline CDR1 is LNHDA and CDR2 is SQIVND (reference sequence). CDR3 size: 15 residues. This CDR3 reads CASSNRDRGHNEQFF. CDR3 bases: TGTGCCAGTAGTAACCGGGACAGGGGACACAATGAGCAGTTCTTC.

This clone was counted only a few times. The chain is built from TRBV6-6 and TRBJ2-5; D call uncertain. Trimming took 6 bases from V and 0 from J, leaving 8 bases between them. The CDR3 consists of 13 residues. Germline V gene lookup returns CDR1 MNHNY and CDR2 SVGAGI (reference sequence). CDR3 residues: CASSPPYQETQYF. For the CDR3, the DNA is TGTGCCAGCAGCCCCCCGTACCAAGAGACCCAGTACTTC.

Note on this clone: Other nucleotide sequences in the sample specify the same CDR3. The chain has TRBV7-2 and TRBJ2-5; D gene ambiguous. This CDR3 spans 14 amino acids. V lost 1 base and J 3 bases, leaving 9 bases between the germline ends. CDR1 is SGHTA and CDR2 is FQGNSA in the germline V gene. The DNA of the CDR3 is TGTGCCAGCAGCTTAGTCGCTGATAAAGAGACCCAGTACTTC. It is translated as CASSLVADKETQYF.

This clone was counted a few times. The chain carries TRBV28 and TRBJ1-2; a possible D gene is TRBD1 (6 bases). V was trimmed by 4 bases and J by 3 bases, leaving 12 bases between them. The germline V gene encodes CDR1 MDHEN and CDR2 SYDVKM. The CDR3 is 14 amino acids. The CDR3 protein is CASSSQDRYYGYTF. The CDR3 DNA is TGTGCCAGCAGTTCCCAAGACAGGTACTATGGCTACACCTTC.

The V gene is TRBV19, the J gene TRBJ2-7; 11 nucleotides line up with TRBD2. Germline V CDR1 and CDR2: LNHDA, SQIVND (reference sequence). The V gene end was trimmed by 9 bases and the J gene end by 0 bases; junction bases not matched to a gene: 4. This CDR3 contains 14 residues. CDR3 protein: CASRLAGNSYEQYF. As DNA, the CDR3 is TGTGCCAGCAGACTAGCGGGGAACTCCTACGAGCAGTACTTC.

The chain joins TRBV7-9 to TRBJ2-7; no clear D gene. This CDR3 is built from 14 residues. The germline V gene encodes CDR1 SEHNR and CDR2 FQNEAQ (reference sequence). Trimming pared 1 base from V and 2 bases from J, leaving 9 bases between. DNA for the CDR3: TGTGCCAGCAGCTTAGGGGGTCAGACCTACGAGCAGTACTTC. Protein sequence: CASSLGGQTYEQYF.

This clone was seen a handful of times. This chain connects TRBV4-2 to TRBJ2-7; D gene uncertain. The V end was cut by 4 bases, the J end by 5 bases, with 12 bases between. The germline gives CDR1 LGHNA, CDR2 YNFKEQ. The CDR3 is made up of 13 amino acids. The CDR3 coding sequence is TGTGCCAGCAGCCCCAAAAACCGGGACGAGCAGTACTTC. Its translation: CASSPKNRDEQYF.

This chain links TRBV5-4 with TRBJ2-1, with D possibly TRBD2 on 6 matching bases. The CDR3 totals 13 residues. CDR1 is SGHNT and CDR2 is YYREEE in the germline V gene (reference sequence). The V end was cut by 3 bases, the J end by 11 bases, with 15 bases between. CDR3 nucleotide sequence: TGTGCCAGCAGCTCAGACCCGGGGGTTAAGCAGTTCTTC. The encoded protein is CASSSDPGVKQFF.

This clone has more than one count but fewer than ten. The chain combines TRBV5-1 with TRBJ2-1; the D is unclear. CDR3 length: 13 amino acids. V lost 1 base to trimming and J lost 10 bases, with 12 bases between them. CDR1 is SGHRS and CDR2 is YFSETQ in the germline V gene. The DNA for the CDR3 is TGCGCCAGCAGCTTGTATCTACTTAACGAGCAGTTCTTC. This translates into CASSLYLLNEQFF.

The chain has TRBV6-1 and TRBJ2-5; the D gene is possibly TRBD1 (6 bases). Germline CDR1 is MNHNS and CDR2 is SASEGT. The V end was cut by 6 bases, the J end by 4 bases, with 6 bases between. CDR3 length: 11 residues. CDR3 protein: CASRGGETQYF. The CDR3 DNA follows: TGTGCCAGCAGAGGGGGAGAGACCCAGTACTTC.

This clone was detected only a few times. The chain is built from TRBV29-1 and TRBJ2-1; 11 bases fit TRBD2. The CDR3 has 18 residues. The J segment lost 4 bases and the V segment lost 4 bases, leaving 15 bases of the junction unmatched. CDR1 is SQVTM and CDR2 is ANQGSEA in the germline V gene. The CDR3 DNA follows: TGCAGCGTTGGAAGGGGCGTGTACCCTAGCGGGAGGTACAATGAGCAGTTCTTC. Residues: CSVGRGVYPSGRYNEQFF.

There are a few counts of this clone. This chain uses TRBV11-2 with TRBJ2-3; the match to TRBD2 covers 12 bases. The CDR3 extends over 16 amino acids. The V and J ends lost 5 bases and 2 bases, in that order; junction bases with no gene match: 5. Germline V CDR1 and CDR2: SGHAT, FQNNGV. DNA for the CDR3: TGTGCCAGCAGCAACGGACTAGCGGGAAACACAGATACGCAGTATTTT. Amino acid sequence: CASSNGLAGNTDTQYF.

The chain carries TRBV23-1 and TRBJ1-1, with 8 bases identical to TRBD1. TRBV23-1 is treated as an ORF (open reading frame) with a function not yet certain. CDR3 size: 15 residues. V shed 6 bases and J 5 bases; nucleotides not matched to a gene: 11. The CDR3 DNA is TGCGCCAGCAGCCAAGACGCAGGGGGCGCAACTGAAGCTTTCTTT. Protein product: CASSQDAGGATEAFF.

The table lists this clone with a few counts. The chain uses TRBV28 and TRBJ1-2; possible D gene TRBD1, 5 bases. V was shortened by 2 bases and J by 4 bases, with 14 bases between the two germline ends. The CDR3 covers 15 residues. Per the germline V gene, CDR1 is MDHEN and CDR2 is SYDVKM. The CDR3 is CASSLGTGLSYGYTF. As DNA, the CDR3 is TGTGCCAGCAGTTTAGGGACCGGACTAAGCTATGGCTACACCTTC.